The 9 T cell receptor beta chains below all came from one sample that was sequenced in a study of response to subunit inactivated influenza vaccine. TCRdb redid the calling of the RT-PCR reads with MiXCR, one entry per CDR3 protein. The repertoire consists of roughly 700,000 distinct CDR3 sequences, with 14% occurring once and the leading ten covering 5.5% to 7%. Source: PBMCs from blood, taken 14 to 15 days before vaccination. The receptors stem from a man between 45 and 60 years old who received an inactivated influenza vaccine.

The rearrangement links TRBV7-2 to TRBJ2-6; no firm D call. The length of the CDR3 is 15 residues. V dropped 6 bases and J dropped 3 bases, with 12 bases sitting between them. In germline, CDR1 is SGHTA, CDR2 FQGNSA. The CDR3 loop is CASSQNHNGANVLTF. For the CDR3, the DNA is TGTGCCAGCAGTCAGAACCACAATGGGGCCAACGTCCTGACTTTC.

The V and J genes are TRBV20-1 and TRBJ2-3, with D hard to call. Germline CDR1 reads DFQATT; CDR2 reads SNEGSKA (reference sequence). V lost 6 bases, J lost 2 bases, and 18 bases lay in between. CDR3 size: 15 residues. For the CDR3, the DNA is TGCAGTGCCAACGGAAGAGGCCCACTCACAGATACGCAGTATTTT. This encodes CSANGRGPLTDTQYF.

The V gene is TRBV4-3, the J gene TRBJ1-2; no definite D call. The V end lost 0 bases, the J end lost 3 bases, and 14 bases lay between the germline ends. The CDR3 consists of 16 residues. CDR1 is LGHNA, CDR2 YSLEER, per germline. The CDR3 sequence: CASSQDLGYLDYGYTF. The CDR3 DNA sequence: TGCGCCAGCAGCCAAGATCTGGGGTATCTCGACTATGGCTACACCTTC.

V usage is TRBV6-2 or TRBV6-3 and J usage is TRBJ1-1, with D possibly TRBD1 on 6 matching bases. Trimming shortened V by 4 bases and J by 7 bases, and 13 bases separated the two germline ends. The germline V gene has CDR1 MNHEY and CDR2 SVGEGT. The CDR3 is made up of 13 amino acids. This CDR3 reads CASSFWGQGEAFF. The CDR3 bases are TGTGCCAGCAGTTTCTGGGGGCAGGGTGAAGCTTTCTTT.

This clonotype turned up a few times. The DNA for the CDR3 is TGTGCCAGCAGGGACAGGGACTCCTATTCACCCCTCCACTTT. Translation gives CASRDRDSYSPLHF. The genes are TRBV3-1 and TRBJ1-6; 8 positions match TRBD1. The trim removed 6 bases at V and 8 bases at J, leaving 6 bases unmatched. Germline-derived CDR1 and CDR2 are LGHDT and YNNKEL (reference sequence). This CDR3 is 14 amino acids long.

This clonotype showed up just once. CDR3 nucleotides: TGTGCCACCAGCAGAGTCACGGAACGGAATGAGCAGTTCTTC. Its protein is CATSRVTERNEQFF. The rearrangement links TRBV15 to TRBJ2-1; the D is unclear. The length of the CDR3 is 14 residues. The V end lost 1 base, the J end lost 7 bases, and 11 bases lay between the germline ends. Germline V gives CDR1 LNHNV, CDR2 YYDKDF (reference sequence). The complete variable domain, with remaining parts taken from reference TRBV15 and TRBJ2-1, reads DAMVIQNPRYQVTQFGKPVTLSCSQTLNHNVMYWYQQKSSQAPKLLFHYYDKDFNNEADTPDNFQSRRPNTSFCFLDIRSPGLGDTAMYLCATSRVTERNEQFFGPGTRLTVL.

Many counts were recorded for this clonotype. The chain joins TRBV5-1 to TRBJ2-3; D is undetermined. V was trimmed by 1 base and J by 2 bases, leaving 11 bases between them. The CDR3 consists of 15 residues. From germline, CDR1 is SGHRS and CDR2 YFSETQ. CDR3 sequence (DNA): TGCGCCAGCAGCTTGACTTTCCCTTACACAGATACGCAGTATTTT. It yields the protein CASSLTFPYTDTQYF.

The sample holds a few counts of this clonotype. V gene TRBV10-3 combines with J gene TRBJ2-1; a possible D gene is TRBD1 (6 bases). The germline V gene has CDR1 ENHRY and CDR2 SYGVKD. V was shortened by 6 bases and J by 8 bases, with 17 bases between the two germline ends. The CDR3 totals 14 residues. The CDR3 spells CAIRRTDGFHEQFF. CDR3 sequence (DNA): TGTGCCATCAGGCGGACAGACGGATTCCATGAGCAGTTCTTC.

This clonotype was recorded at least ten times. The chain combines TRBV20-1 with TRBJ2-5; D is perhaps TRBD1 or TRBD2 (5 bases each). Germline V gene sequence: CDR1 DFQATT, CDR2 SNEGSKA (reference sequence). The CDR3 extends over 13 amino acids. V shed 5 bases and J shed 1 base, with 11 bases lying between them. CDR3 amino acids: CSARGTAQETQYF. The CDR3, as DNA: TGCAGTGCTCGAGGGACGGCCCAAGAGACCCAGTACTTC.